The T cell receptor (beta chain) described here comes from a study of tumor-infiltrating lymphocytes in primary liver carcinoma. Looking at the study overall: Participating patients were men and women between 30 and 69 years old.

Making TCR beta cDNA involved around 510 ng total RNA and a constant-region primer. Construction of TCR beta libraries relied on three successive nested multiplex PCR rounds employing slightly modified ARM-PCR. A C-beta reverse primer was combined with TRBV1-TRBV30 forward primers in the first two PCR rounds, and each round had roughly 9 cycles. One entry per CDR3 protein, called by TCRdb with MiXCR from the multiplex PCR reads. The profile shows a few hundred thousand distinct CDR3 sequences, approximately 58% of them singletons. The blood RNA (from unsorted whole blood) was obtained, and germline DNA was also extracted. Broader study findings: There was no comparison of CD4+ and CD8+ repertoires, as samples were bulk unsorted.

After removal of 0 bases from V and 8 bases from J, the junction contained 10 bases not matched to a gene. Looked up from germline, CDR1 is MNHNY and CDR2 is SVGAGI (reference sequence). The CDR3 spans 17 residues. About this clonotype: What it binds is unknown.

V is TRBV6-6 and J is TRBJ2-1; 10 nucleotides match TRBD2. The receptor comes from a woman between 25 and 40 years old with primary liver carcinoma and hepatitis B virus infection. The sequenced sample was peripheral blood. CDR3 bases: TGTGCCAGCAGTTACTCAAAACGAGCGGGAGGGCCCGATGAGCAGTTCTTC. Translating it yields CASSYSKRAGGPDEQFF.